This TCR beta chain was recovered during a study of blood T cell repertoires in COVID-19. Overall study context: Acute-phase and convalescent COVID-19 samples originated in the United States, Italy and Spain. Sources were T cells, B-cell-depleted T cells, or PBMCs; the material itself was cDNA or gDNA.

V was cut by 0 bases and J by 3 bases, with 13 bases left in between. CDR1 is SGDLS, CDR2 YYNGEE, per germline. This CDR3 has 15 amino acids. As processed by the authors: Estimation of nucleated cell counts was performed using reference gene primer amplification. Sequenced by immunoSEQ multiplex PCR; TCRdb stores in-frame clones only, minus some. V and J calls and clone size follow that table, whereas D and trimming were derived from the DNA. The data contain tens of thousands of clones, around 83% of them singletons. Material: peripheral blood. The sequence was obtained from a man aged 45 to 65 with active COVID-19. V gene TRBV9 combines with J gene TRBJ2-7; D unclear. The CDR3 sequence: CASSVGEQRFYEQYF. In DNA, the CDR3 is TGTGCCAGCAGCGTAGGTGAGCAGAGGTTCTACGAGCAGTACTTC.